The 11 T cell receptor beta chains below come from one sample, sequenced in a study of spatial heterogeneity in lung cancer. Time point denoted: blood at routine non-recurrence follow-up after resection. Sequencing was performed on whole RNA extracted from tumor and nontumor lung tissue, or from frozen PBMC, and the material was left unsorted. TCRdb analysed the 5' RACE reads with MiXCR anew, one entry per CDR3 protein. The sample gives about 50,000 distinct CDR3 sequences, around 7.7% of which show up once; 35% is in the top ten. The material was PBMCs, obtained at follow-up. The origin of the receptors is a female donor with early-stage non-small cell lung cancer.

This clonotype was detected a few times. This chain uses TRBV28 with TRBJ2-3, with D tentatively TRBD1 (5 bases). CDR3 length: 15 amino acids. The V end was cut by 3 bases, the J end by 4 bases, with 14 bases between. CDR1 and CDR2 (germline): MDHEN, SYDVKM. In DNA form, the CDR3 reads TGTGCCAGCAGTTTTGCAGGGTCGCCCCCAGATACGCAGTATTTT. Its translation: CASSFAGSPPDTQYF.

In its sample, this clonotype was seen many times. This rearrangement joins TRBV15 to TRBJ2-7, with 8 bases identical to TRBD1. The CDR3 extends over 14 amino acids. J lost 5 bases, V lost 4 bases, and 7 bases had no gene match. Germline V gene sequence: CDR1 LNHNV, CDR2 YYDKDF (reference sequence). As DNA, the CDR3 is TGTGCCACCAGCATAGGACAGGGCGAGGACGAGCAGTACTTC. It translates to CATSIGQGEDEQYF.

This clonotype was counted ten times or more. The chain employs TRBV12-3 or TRBV12-4 and TRBJ2-2; unclear D gene. This CDR3 is built from 12 residues. V lost 5 bases to trimming and J lost 7 bases, with 8 bases between them. CDR3 amino acids: CASSPIIGELFF. Here the CDR3 DNA reads TGTGCCAGCAGTCCTATCATCGGGGAGCTGTTTTTT.

This clonotype was detected ten times or more. The chain is built from TRBV5-1 and TRBJ2-7; tentative D call: TRBD1 (6 bases). The V gene lost 2 bases and the J gene lost 3 bases, with 12 bases spanning the gap. The CDR3 extends over 14 amino acids. CDR1 and CDR2 from the germline V gene are SGHRS and YFSETQ. CDR3: CASSLQGSDYEQYF. CDR3 sequence (DNA): TGCGCCAGCAGCTTACAGGGTAGCGACTACGAGCAGTACTTC.

The sample holds many counts of this clonotype. The chain recombines TRBV7-8 with TRBJ2-2, with TRBD1 matching over 8 bases. The CDR3 loop spans 14 amino acids. V lost 5 bases to trimming and J lost 4 bases; unmatched junction nucleotides: 3. Germline V lookup: CDR1 SGHVS, CDR2 FQNEAQ. CDR3 in amino acids: CASSRQGSTGELFF. The CDR3 DNA reads as TGTGCCAGCAGCCGACAGGGGTCCACCGGGGAGCTGTTTTTT.

This clonotype was seen a handful of times. The V call is TRBV20-1, the J call TRBJ1-6; D possibly corresponds to TRBD1 (5 bases). V lost 2 bases, J lost 7 bases, and 15 bases lay in between. CDR3 length: 15 amino acids. Germline V gene lookup returns CDR1 DFQATT and CDR2 SNEGSKA (reference sequence). CDR3 sequence (DNA): TGCAGTGCTAGACGACGGGGCGTTCTGAATTCACCCCTCCACTTT. As protein: CSARRRGVLNSPLHF.

Ten or more counts support this clonotype. The chain combines TRBV20-1 with TRBJ2-3, with a tentative D call TRBD2 (6 bases). Germline CDR1 reads DFQATT; CDR2 reads SNEGSKA (reference sequence). The V end lost 3 bases, the J end lost 4 bases, and 17 bases lay between the germline ends. The CDR3 consists of 15 residues. CDR3 region: CSARLGGNRADTQYF. CDR3 coding DNA: TGCAGTGCTAGGCTCGGCGGGAATAGGGCAGATACGCAGTATTTT.

In its sample, this clonotype was seen many times. This sequence joins TRBV7-6 and TRBJ1-1; D not resolved. V shed 2 bases and J shed 7 bases, with 8 bases lying between them. This CDR3 comprises 12 residues. Germline CDR1 is SGHVS and CDR2 is FNYEAQ. CDR3 sequence reads: CASSLQVGEAFF. CDR3 bases: TGTGCCAGCAGCTTACAAGTTGGTGAAGCTTTCTTT.

This clonotype was seen a handful of times. The gene calls are TRBV18 and TRBJ2-2; D not resolved. Trimming removed 8 bases at V and 4 bases at J, with 5 bases between. The CDR3 is made up of 11 amino acids. CDR1 is KGHSH and CDR2 is LQKENI in the germline V gene. CDR3 in DNA: TGTGCCAGCACTACCACCGGGGAGCTGTTTTTT. It encodes CASTTTGELFF.

This clonotype was counted ten times or more. The chain couples TRBV29-1 to TRBJ2-7; 9 bases are a match to TRBD1. The CDR3 has 12 amino acids. The germline V gene has CDR1 SQVTM and CDR2 ANQGSEA. In DNA form, the CDR3 reads TGCACCACGACAGGGGGATCCTACGAGCAGTACTTC. This encodes CTTTGGSYEQYF.

Many counts were recorded for this clonotype. The V and J genes are TRBV7-9 and TRBJ2-6; maybe TRBD2 (5 bases). Germline CDR1 is SEHNR and CDR2 is FQNEAQ (reference sequence). Trimming took 5 bases from V and 0 from J, leaving 17 bases between them. The CDR3 is 18 amino acids. In nucleotides, the CDR3 is TGTGCCAGCAGCCCTCCAGGAGGCAAAACCTCTGGGGCCAACGTCCTGACTTTC. The encoded protein is CASSPPGGKTSGANVLTF. The full variable domain, its missing parts supplied by reference TRBV7-9 and TRBJ2-6, is DTGVSQNPRHKITKRGQNVTFRCDPISEHNRLYWYRQTLGQGPEFLTYFQNEAQLEKSRLLSDRFSAERPKGSFSTLEIQRTEQGDSAMYLCASSPPGGKTSGANVLTFGAGSRLTVL.